One sample yielded the 24 T cell receptor beta chains listed below, sequenced in a study of blood T cell repertoires in COVID-19. Clones were read by immunoSEQ multiplex PCR, and TCRdb kept only the in-frame ones, dropping some. The sample yields 60,000 to 95,000 clones, under 95% seen once. The sequenced material came from peripheral blood. The receptors come from a woman over 75 with active or convalescent COVID-19.

The chain uses TRBV19 and TRBJ2-7; maybe TRBD2 (6 bases). Germline V CDR1 and CDR2: LNHDA, SQIVND (reference sequence). The CDR3 extends over 13 amino acids. V lost 5 bases to trimming and J lost 5 bases, with 13 bases between them. CDR3 sequence: CASSRGAGNEQYF. The CDR3 DNA sequence: TGTGCCAGTAGTCGCGGGGCGGGCAACGAGCAGTACTTC.

V usage is TRBV7-6 and J usage is TRBJ2-4, with TRBD1 matching over 8 bases. CDR3 length: 16 residues. Germline assignment: CDR1 SGHVS and CDR2 FNYEAQ. The trim removed 5 bases at V and 2 bases at J, leaving 8 bases unmatched. The chain's CDR3 is CASSPRTGLTKNIQYF. In nucleotides, the CDR3 is TGTGCCAGCAGCCCTAGGACAGGGCTCACCAAAAACATTCAGTACTTC. Filled out from reference TRBV7-6 and TRBJ2-4, the complete variable domain reads GAGVSQSPRYKVTKRGQDVALRCDPISGHVSLYWYRQALGQGPEFLTYFNYEAQQDKSGLPNDRFSAERPEGSISTLTIQRTEQRDSAMYRCASSPRTGLTKNIQYFGAGTRLSVL.

V usage is TRBV30 and J usage is TRBJ1-1; a weak D match, TRBD1 (5 bases). The CDR3 is 11 amino acids. Trimming cost V 4 bases and J 11 bases, with 14 bases left between them. Germline V lookup: CDR1 GTSNPN, CDR2 SVGIG (reference sequence). The chain's CDR3 is CAWTRTSAAFF. The CDR3 DNA follows: TGTGCCTGGACCCGGACATCTGCGGCTTTCTTT. Based on the CDR3 plus reference TRBV30 and TRBJ1-1, the full variable domain is SQTIHQWPATLVQPVGSPLSLECTVEGTSNPNLYWYRQAAGRGLQLLFYSVGIGQISSEVPQNLSASRPQDRQFILSSKKLLLSDSGFYLCAWTRTSAAFFGQGTRLTVV.

J is TRBJ1-1 and V is TRBV28; D gene uncertain. The CDR3 has 14 residues. V lost 6 bases, J lost 4 bases, and 15 bases lay in between. CDR1 and CDR2 from the germline V gene are MDHEN and SYDVKM. This CDR3 reads CASSLPGESTEAFF. Written as DNA, the CDR3 is TGTGCCAGCAGCCTACCTGGAGAGAGCACTGAAGCTTTCTTT.

The chain recombines TRBV18 with TRBJ1-1; D is uncertain. Trimming pared 3 bases from V and 5 bases from J, leaving 16 bases between. Germline V CDR1 and CDR2: KGHSH, LQKENI. The CDR3 runs 15 residues. CDR3 sequence reads: CASSPILGELTEAFF. In nucleotides, the CDR3 is TGTGCCAGCTCACCGATCCTCGGGGAATTGACTGAAGCTTTCTTT.

The chain links TRBV19 to TRBJ1-4; D not resolved. Germline V gives CDR1 LNHDA, CDR2 SQIVND (reference sequence). The ends were cut back, 4 bases at V and 8 bases at J, with 8 bases in the middle. The CDR3 contains 12 residues. DNA for the CDR3: TGTGCCAGTAGTACAAGAGGGGAAAAACTGTTTTTT. It encodes CASSTRGEKLFF. Filled out from reference TRBV19 and TRBJ1-4, the complete variable domain reads DGGITQSPKYLFRKEGQNVTLSCEQNLNHDAMYWYRQDPGQGLRLIYYSQIVNDFQKGDIAEGYSVSREKKESFPLTVTSAQKNPTAFYLCASSTRGEKLFFGSGTQLSVL.

V and J are TRBV30 and TRBJ2-7, with D unclear. V gave up 1 base and J gave up 4 bases, with 5 bases separating them. Germline CDR1 and CDR2: GTSNPN and SVGIG (reference sequence). The CDR3 extends over 11 amino acids. CDR3 sequence reads: CAWSGLYEQYF. CDR3 in DNA: TGTGCCTGGAGTGGCCTATACGAGCAGTACTTC.

The rearrangement uses TRBV3-1 (or the pseudogene TRBV3-2) and TRBJ1-1; D not certain. CDR3 length: 17 residues. Germline CDR1 is LGHDT and CDR2 is YNNKEL (reference sequence). V was shortened by 2 bases and J by 2 bases, with 18 bases between the two germline ends. The CDR3 nucleotides are TGTGCCAGCAGCCAAAGCGACGCAGACGATGAAAACACTGAAGCTTTCTTT. Encoded protein: CASSQSDADDENTEAFF.

The chain uses TRBV6-5 and TRBJ1-1; no definite D call. CDR1 and CDR2 (germline): MNHEY, SVGAGI. The CDR3 consists of 14 residues. Trimming cost V 4 bases and J 5 bases, with 14 bases left between them. The DNA of the CDR3 is TGTGCCAGCAGTTTAGCCCCGGGTGGGACTGAAGCTTTCTTT. This sequence encodes CASSLAPGGTEAFF.

The chain links TRBV6-5 to TRBJ2-1, with D perhaps matching TRBD2 (7 bases). The V end was cut by 2 bases, the J end by 6 bases, with 14 bases between. This CDR3 has 15 amino acids. Per the germline V gene, CDR1 is MNHEY and CDR2 is SVGAGI. This CDR3 is CASSYDGGPGNEQFF. Written as DNA, the CDR3 is TGTGCCAGCAGTTACGACGGGGGGCCTGGCAATGAGCAGTTCTTC.

This clone showed up just once. The chain carries TRBV19 and TRBJ1-1; TRBD1 agrees at 7 bases. From germline, CDR1 is LNHDA and CDR2 SQIVND (reference sequence). J gave up 2 bases and V 5 bases, and 8 bases lay outside the gene matches. This CDR3 has 15 amino acids. As DNA, the CDR3 is TGTGCCAGTAGTCTTGGACAGGCGGGAAACACTGAAGCTTTCTTT. This gives the protein CASSLGQAGNTEAFF.

This clone was picked up one time. The rearrangement uses TRBV5-5 and TRBJ2-2; TRBD2 matches 7 bases. There are 16 residues in the CDR3. Per germline, CDR1 SGHKS and CDR2 YYEKEE (reference sequence). Unmatched junction bases numbered 8, after V lost 1 base and J lost 5 bases. The CDR3 sequence is CASSLNVGGGTGELFF. The DNA of the CDR3 is TGTGCCAGCAGCTTGAATGTCGGGGGAGGGACCGGGGAGCTGTTTTTT.

The chain is built from TRBV7-2 and TRBJ1-4, with 12 bases matching TRBD1. J gave up 8 bases and V 5 bases, and 9 bases lay outside the gene matches. The CDR3 runs 16 residues. Germline V gene data show CDR1 as SGHTA and CDR2 as FQGNSA. CDR3 in amino acids: CASSLRGQGALEKLFF. The CDR3 coding sequence is TGTGCCAGCAGCCTTAGGGGACAGGGGGCGTTGGAAAAACTGTTTTTT.

This chain links TRBV28 with TRBJ1-2; 7 bases are a match to TRBD1. Losses at the gene ends were 6 bases for V and 6 bases for J; bases not matched to a gene: 7. The CDR3 is 13 residues long. Germline V lookup: CDR1 MDHEN, CDR2 SYDVKM. CDR3 protein: CASRTGTDDGYTF. The CDR3 bases are TGTGCCAGCAGGACAGGGACCGATGATGGCTACACCTTC.

This chain uses TRBV6-1 with TRBJ2-7; the match to TRBD1 covers 11 bases. Germline loops: CDR1 MNHNS, CDR2 SASEGT. The CDR3 is 14 amino acids. Trimming cost V 2 bases and J 7 bases; bases outside gene matches: 4. The CDR3 sequence is CASSERDRGREQYF. For the CDR3, the DNA is TGTGCCAGCAGTGAACGGGACAGGGGGAGGGAGCAGTACTTC.

This sequence joins TRBV29-1 and TRBJ1-1, with 8 bases lining up with TRBD1. CDR3 size: 13 residues. V lost 6 bases and J lost 4; bases outside the gene matches: 7. Germline V gene data show CDR1 as SQVTM and CDR2 as ANQGSEA. The CDR3 DNA reads TGCAGCGTAGGACAGGGAAGGTCCACTGAAGCTTTCTTT. This encodes CSVGQGRSTEAFF.

CDR3 in DNA: TGTGCCAGCGGTTCGGGAGTCTATGGGGACACTGAAGCTTTCTTT. This translates into CASGSGVYGDTEAFF. The chain combines TRBV28 with TRBJ1-1, with no clear D. The CDR3 contains 15 residues. Trimming cost V 8 bases and J 3 bases, with 19 bases left between them. Germline V lookup: CDR1 MDHEN, CDR2 SYDVKM.

The rearrangement joins TRBV27 to TRBJ1-1; 9 positions match TRBD1. The CDR3 runs 13 residues. Per the germline V gene, CDR1 is MNHEY and CDR2 is SMNVEV (reference sequence). The V gene end was trimmed by 11 bases and the J gene end by 4 bases; junction bases not matched to a gene: 8. The CDR3 region has the DNA TGTGCCGTGAGACAGGGGGTCGGCACTGAAGCTTTCTTT. Translated, it gives CAVRQGVGTEAFF.

The rearrangement links TRBV9 to TRBJ2-7, with D possibly matching TRBD1 (7 bases). Germline V CDR1 and CDR2: SGDLS, YYNGEE. Trimming cost V 2 bases and J 4 bases, with 13 bases left between them. The CDR3 has 14 residues. CDR3 nucleotides: TGTGCCAGCAGCGTTGGAGGGGGCGTATACGAGCAGTACTTC. Encoded protein: CASSVGGGVYEQYF.

This rearrangement joins TRBV2 to TRBJ2-2; 9 bases fit TRBD1. The CDR3 consists of 16 residues. CDR1 and CDR2 (germline): SNHLY, FYNNEI. After removal of 8 bases from V and 1 base from J, the junction contained 8 bases not matched to a gene. DNA for the CDR3: TGTGCCAGCGCCGGGGACAGGGAAAGGAACACCGGGGAGCTGTTTTTT. Its translation: CASAGDRERNTGELFF.

The rearrangement joins TRBV28 to TRBJ2-4; a possible D gene is TRBD2 (6 bases). Trimming left V 4 bases short and J 3 bases short, with 16 bases between. The germline gives CDR1 MDHEN, CDR2 SYDVKM. The CDR3 length is 16 residues. CDR3 sequence: CASSSRGVGGKNIQYF. CDR3 nucleotides: TGTGCCAGCAGTTCGCGCGGTGTCGGGGGCAAAAACATTCAGTACTTC.

This clone has just one count. J is TRBJ1-4 and V is TRBV5-1; D call uncertain. This CDR3 is built from 13 residues. Germline V CDR1 and CDR2: SGHRS, YFSETQ. Between the trimmed V and J ends, which lost 2 bases and 8 bases, there was a span of 10 bases. CDR3 nucleotide sequence: TGCGCCAGCAGCTTAGGAGGGAGGGAAAAACTGTTTTTT. Its protein product is CASSLGGREKLFF.

The chain employs TRBV7-9 and TRBJ2-5, with D uncertain. Germline CDR1 SEHNR, CDR2 FQNEAQ (reference sequence). This CDR3 is 13 amino acids long. Trimming stripped 5 bases from V and 3 bases from J, with 10 bases between. CDR3 nucleotides: TGTGCCAGCAGCCACCCCACTGAAGAGACCCAGTACTTC. Its protein is CASSHPTEETQYF.

This clone showed up just once. V and J are TRBV7-2 and TRBJ1-1, with 7 bases fitting TRBD1. The CDR3 covers 16 residues. Looked up from germline, CDR1 is SGHTA and CDR2 is FQGNSA. The J segment lost 5 bases and the V segment lost 5 bases, leaving 14 bases of the junction unmatched. CDR3 protein: CASSKLIGQVGTEAFF. CDR3 in DNA: TGTGCCAGCAGCAAACTTATCGGACAGGTCGGTACTGAAGCTTTCTTT. The entire variable domain, with the rest obtained from reference TRBV7-2 and TRBJ1-1, is as follows: GAGVSQSPSNKVTEKGKDVELRCDPISGHTALYWYRQSLGQGLEFLIYFQGNSAPDKSGLPSDRFSAERTGGSVSTLTIQRTQQEDSAVYLCASSKLIGQVGTEAFFGQGTRLTVV.